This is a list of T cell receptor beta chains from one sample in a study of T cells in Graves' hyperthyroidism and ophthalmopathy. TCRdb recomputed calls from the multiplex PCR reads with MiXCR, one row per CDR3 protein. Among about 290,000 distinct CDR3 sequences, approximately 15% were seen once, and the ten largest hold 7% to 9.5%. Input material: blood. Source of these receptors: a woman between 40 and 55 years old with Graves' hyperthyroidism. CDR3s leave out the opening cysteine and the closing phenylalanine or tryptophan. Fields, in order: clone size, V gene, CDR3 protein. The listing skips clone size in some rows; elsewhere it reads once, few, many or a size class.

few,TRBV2,ASSGRVTSSNQPQH
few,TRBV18,ASSRREGSNQPQH
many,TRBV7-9,ASSTASGGSQETQY
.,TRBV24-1,ATSDRKTSWVNEQF
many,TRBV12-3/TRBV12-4,ASSSTVGSYEQY
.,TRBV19,ASNGQGALYSNQPQH
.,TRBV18,ASPPGVSDTQY
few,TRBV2,ASSEGRVETQY
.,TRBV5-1,ASSFDPSGINEQF
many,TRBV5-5,ASRSRLAGGISYEQY
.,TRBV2,ASSSNFRRYEQY
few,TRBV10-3,AISEGQGKYGYT
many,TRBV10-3,AISDGLAEYNEQF
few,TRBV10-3,AIRAGLAGVGTGELF
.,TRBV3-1,VSSQDLVTGELF
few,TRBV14,ASSPTGYHGNTIY
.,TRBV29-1,SAIRDSPDNEQF
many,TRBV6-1,ASSSPGTDTQY
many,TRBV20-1,SARGSRASNTGELF
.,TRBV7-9,ASSSALGANVLT
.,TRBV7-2,SSSLDAAGINEKLF
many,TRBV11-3,ASSPPGAPYEQY
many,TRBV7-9,ASSPSGGGTYNEQF
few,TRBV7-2,ASSTRTQDAETQY
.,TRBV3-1,ASSQERLAGGSVYTGELF
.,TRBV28,ASSLRGWTVKTGANALT
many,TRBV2,ASSAEGTVNQPQH
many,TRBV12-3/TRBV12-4,ASSHNRRMNTEAF
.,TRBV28,ASSPLANYGYT
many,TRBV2,ASSYNRVSQPQH
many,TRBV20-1,SAGSGSVGGEAF
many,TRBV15,ATSPRSGRFETQY
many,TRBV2,ASSQGRGQETQY
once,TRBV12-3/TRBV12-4,ASSLRLAGIGSGDEQY
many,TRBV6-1,ASSTPGQGDEQY
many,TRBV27,ASSFVGQAEDTQY
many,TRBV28,ASSFIGLAGNEQF
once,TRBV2,ASRGARETQY
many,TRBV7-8,ASSLPASGASTDTQY